A single sample is the source of the 11 T cell receptor beta chains below, sequenced in a study of a mutant IDH1 vaccine in newly diagnosed glioma (dated by TCRdb to about 2021). The library was prepared using the immunoSEQ multiplex PCR assay. TCRdb took this table from immuneACCESS and kept in-frame rearrangements with V and J called. Such tables lack part of the clones; where checked against another copy, unresolved V genes explain under half of the gap, and the rest is unexplained. For this sample the table gives approximately 100,000 clones, of which 70% to 90% were detected only once. In total, the top ten clones hold roughly 0.54% of the sample. The meaning of the sample's time point label: baseline, week 1 (first vaccination visit). The intended sense of this specimen's treatment or condition label: pre-vaccination baseline after standard-of-care therapy. Sequences were derived from PBMCs, sampled from a glioma patient treated with radiotherapy, temozolomide or both. The receptors derive from a woman between 50 and 59 years old with glioma.

The V gene is TRBV29-1, the J gene TRBJ2-7; TRBD1 matches 7 bases. CDR1 SQVTM and CDR2 ANQGSEA come from the germline V gene. This CDR3 contains 11 residues. The V gene end was trimmed by 7 bases and the J gene end by 3 bases; junction bases not matched to a gene: 3. This chain's CDR3 is CSGGQDYEQYF. The CDR3 nucleotides read TGCAGCGGCGGACAGGACTACGAGCAGTACTTC.

The CDR3 loop reads CASRPGRNTYEQYF. The CDR3 region has the DNA TGTGCCAGCAGGCCGGGACGGAATACCTACGAGCAGTACTTC. This rearrangement joins TRBV27 to TRBJ2-7; D is tentatively TRBD1 or TRBD2 (5 bases each). The CDR3 length is 14 residues. Germline CDR1 and CDR2: MNHEY and SMNVEV (reference sequence). V lost 6 bases and J 2 bases, leaving 14 bases between the germline ends.

The chain combines TRBV9 with TRBJ1-2, with 11 positions matching TRBD1. The V gene end was trimmed by 4 bases and the J gene end by 6 bases; junction bases not matched to a gene: 8. Germline V gene data show CDR1 as SGDLS and CDR2 as YYNGEE. The CDR3 is made up of 15 amino acids. The chain's CDR3 is CASSSWDRGKDGYTF. DNA of the CDR3: TGTGCCAGCAGCTCCTGGGACAGGGGGAAGGATGGCTACACCTTC.

This clone has just a few counts. The gene calls are TRBV5-4 and TRBJ2-5; 9 bases map to TRBD1. Trimming removed 0 bases from V and 4 bases from J; junction bases left unmatched: 1. The germline gives CDR1 SGHNT, CDR2 YYREEE (reference sequence). The length of the CDR3 is 14 residues. The DNA of the CDR3 is TGTGCCAGCAGCTTGGGACAGGGGGGAGAGACCCAGTACTTC. Its translation: CASSLGQGGETQYF. The full variable domain, with the rest looked up from reference TRBV5-4 and TRBJ2-5, is ETGVTQSPTHLIKTRGQQVTLRCSSQSGHNTVSWYQQALGQGPQFIFQYYREEENGRGNFPPRFSGLQFPNYSSELNVNALELDDSALYLCASSLGQGGETQYFGPGTRLLVL.

The chain is built from TRBV27 and TRBJ2-1; D is possibly TRBD1 (6 bases). The germline V gene encodes CDR1 MNHEY and CDR2 SMNVEV (reference sequence). V lost 4 bases, J lost 3 bases, and 13 bases lay in between. This CDR3 is built from 15 residues. CDR3 bases: TGTGCCAGCAGTTCAGTCAGGGGCCGCTACAATGAGCAGTTCTTC. Protein sequence: CASSSVRGRYNEQFF.

The gene calls are TRBV4-2 and TRBJ2-6; D perhaps matches TRBD1 (5 bases). V was shortened by 1 base and J by 0 bases, with 10 bases between the two germline ends. In germline, CDR1 is LGHNA, CDR2 YNFKEQ. This CDR3 region has 17 residues. The CDR3 DNA follows: TGTGCCAGCAGCCAAGGACAGCTTTTCTCTGGGGCCAACGTCCTGACTTTC. Its translation is CASSQGQLFSGANVLTF.

This clone was detected only once. The chain recombines TRBV18 with TRBJ2-7; 8 positions match TRBD2. CDR1 is KGHSH, CDR2 LQKENI, per germline. The CDR3 length is 13 residues. The junction had 2 bases not matched to a gene; V was cut back by 6 bases and J by 1 base. CDR3 DNA: TGTGCCAGCTCCCCGGGGGGGTCCTACGAGCAGTACTTC. Its protein product is CASSPGGSYEQYF.

The rearrangement uses TRBV6-6 and TRBJ1-4, with no clear D. Germline values: CDR1 MNHNY, CDR2 SVGAGI (reference sequence). V was trimmed by 4 bases and J by 0 bases, leaving 9 bases between them. The CDR3 sequence is 15 residues long. The CDR3 loop is CASSSTRATNEKLFF. The CDR3 DNA reads TGTGCCAGCAGTTCTACACGTGCAACTAATGAAAAACTGTTTTTT.

The rearrangement uses TRBV13 and TRBJ2-1; D gene uncertain. V was cut by 2 bases and J by 6 bases, with 8 bases left in between. Germline V gives CDR1 PRHDT, CDR2 FYEKMQ (reference sequence). The CDR3 totals 13 residues. CDR3 sequence (DNA): TGTGCCAGCAGCTTACAGCCGGGCAATGAGCAGTTCTTC. It codes for CASSLQPGNEQFF. Full variable domain (rest looked up from reference TRBV13 and TRBJ2-1): AAGVIQSPRHLIKEKRETATLKCYPIPRHDTVYWYQQGPGQDPQFLISFYEKMQSDKGSIPDRFSAQQFSDYHSELNMSSLELGDSALYFCASSLQPGNEQFFGPGTRLTVL.

A word on this clone: Other DNA variants within this sample encode the same CDR3. The chain is built from TRBV5-1 and TRBJ2-3; D is ambiguous. Germline CDR1 reads SGHRS; CDR2 reads YFSETQ. The CDR3 runs 14 residues. Trimming cost V 0 bases and J 2 bases, with 7 bases left between them. The CDR3 bases are TGCGCCAGCAGCTTGGAAACCTCCACAGATACGCAGTATTTT. Translating gives CASSLETSTDTQYF.

V is TRBV18 and J is TRBJ2-1, with 11 bases matching TRBD2. This CDR3 is 15 amino acids long. After removal of 3 bases from V and 4 bases from J, the junction contained 2 bases not matched to a gene. CDR1 is KGHSH, CDR2 LQKENI, per germline. The CDR3 nucleotides read TGTGCCAGCTCACCCCGGACTAGCGGGTACAATGAGCAGTTCTTC. Its protein is CASSPRTSGYNEQFF.